This T cell receptor beta chain was identified in a study of identical twins listed by TCRdb under 2016. About the study as a whole: The study deep-sequenced TCR alpha and beta repertoires from monozygotic twins, unrelated adults of various ages and cord blood to test whether fetal clonotypes persist. To rule out contamination, replicate twin experiments were performed at different times with different library preparation protocols. The paper's findings and limits, for the study overall: In monozygotic twins, recombination models systematically underestimated out-of-frame TCR alpha sharing, but the models matched the sharing seen between unrelated individuals. Fewer insertions were carried by abundant cord blood beta clonotypes, a similar but weaker trend appeared in young adult naive repertoires, and no such trend appeared in memory repertoires. The excess sharing between twins in beta out-of-frame sequences was weaker because fewer shared sequences reduced the signal-to-noise ratio. Conclusions relied on cross-sectional statistical analysis, since the same donors could not be followed over many years. Compared with coincidental sharing between unrelated individuals, out-of-frame TCR alpha sequences shared between twins showed an excess of sequences with low generation probability. Zero-insertion analyses could be partly confounded by invariant T cells such as MAIT and iNKT, though diverse VJ usage argued against such confounding for most clonotypes.

A word on this clonotype: No antigen is known for it. No base quality information exists; no much larger clone differs at one position.

All donors were healthy Caucasians. Three pairs of female monozygotic twins, all aged about 18 to 30 years, were included in the twin cohort. Positive isolation kits from Invitrogen were used to isolate the CD4+ and CD8+ T cell populations. Trimming at the junction amounts to 3 bases on V and 9 bases on J, and the germline ends lie 15 bases apart. In the germline V gene, CDR1 corresponds to MRHNA and CDR2 to SNTAGT. The CDR3 runs 14 amino acids, cysteine and phenylalanine included. Kept here is only the CDR3 DNA, which spans 42 bases and is read in frame from base 1. The library was prepared using 5' RACE. The listed sequencing device is Illumina HiSeq 2000. Template switching added a universal primer binding site, and the final cDNA carried a unique molecular identifier that allowed TCR cDNA molecules to be counted accurately. Specific primers in the conserved constant-segment region were used to synthesize first-strand cDNA for TCR alpha and beta chains. Each cDNA library was double barcoded, with a SMART-Mk sample barcode plus Illumina barcodes, to control for contamination. TruSeq adapter sequences along with Illumina sample barcodes were introduced in two successive PCR steps. The Illumina HiSeq platform was used with custom primers to sequence TCR alpha and beta cDNA libraries. Concerning the study's data processing: Raw reads were processed with MiGEC to extract unique molecular identifiers, and MiXCR was used to determine CDR3 positions. Recombination models were inferred per individual with the repgenHMM and IGoR tools using an EM algorithm. Shared clonotype analysis was performed with the tcR package in R, normalizing sharing by the product of cloneset sizes. To study raw recombination free of thymic and clonal selection effects, out-of-frame nonproductive sequences were analyzed. TCRdb passed the public sequencing reads through fastp at Q25 and MiXCR, retaining productive beta sequences. Every entry covers one CDR3 protein and lists the most common genes and DNA from its rows. These V and J calls derive from TCRdb rather than the authors' analysis. The sample table shows approximately 220,000 distinct CDR3 sequences, and 6.5% to 9% are seen once. About 5.8% of the sample is taken by the ten largest.

The same data also contributed to another study, on yellow fever vaccine responses in identical twins. As the second paper documents: According to the authors, the vaccine-induced T cell response in identical twins seemed to be partly convergent and partly specific to each individual. In identical twins, the study followed T cell clones that responded to the vaccine with precision.

The rearranged chain carries TRBV6-4 and TRBJ2-1; a tentative D call is TRBD2 (6 bases match). The sequence was obtained from a woman aged 18-30 years in good health. The sequenced sample consisted of CD8+ T cells sorted from blood. The sequence in DNA is TGTGCCAGCAGTGAGTTGGAGGGCATAGGTGAGCAGTTCTTC. Its protein product is CASSELEGIGEQFF.